This T cell receptor (beta chain) is drawn from a study of regulatory T cells in long-lasting Graves disease. Construction of TCR beta libraries relied on iRepertoire HTBI primers and on Arm-PCR targeting CDR3 regions. TCRdb independently ran MiXCR on the multiplex PCR reads; one entry per CDR3 protein. The repertoire holds 580,000 or so distinct CDR3 sequences, with about 16% as singletons. Documented time point: newly diagnosed GD, antithyroid drugs for less than 3 months. Preparation of the TCR library used RNA extracted from PBMCs. This clonotype was recorded many times. The V and J ends lost 6 bases and 6 bases respectively, with 9 bases between them. CDR3 length equals 11 residues. The germline CDR1 and CDR2 sequences are MNHEY and SMNVEV (reference sequence). These same data were also listed under a study on T cells in Graves' hyperthyroidism and ophthalmopathy.

The rearrangement uses TRBV27 and TRBJ2-7, with D possibly being TRBD2 (5 bases). Sequenced here: peripheral blood mononuclear cells (PBMCs), sampled at new diagnosis, from a patient treated with antithyroid drugs. The TCR comes from a young man with Graves disease. The CDR3: CASSRGSEQYF. Written as DNA, the CDR3 is TGTGCCAGCAGCCGTGGGAGCGAGCAGTACTTC.